This T cell receptor (beta chain) was retrieved from a study of blood T cells in healthy people across ages. A word on this clonotype: The antigen is undetermined.

Each donor supplied approximately 10 milliliters of peripheral blood. General study findings and limits: Both higher diversity and more naive CD4+ cells marked long-lived donors when set against aged donors. Shifts in expanded clonotypes may have been confounded by donor CMV status, which was unknown.

This CDR3 contains 12 residues. CDR1 is DFQATT, CDR2 SNEGSKA, per germline (reference sequence). Trimming stripped 4 bases from V and 8 bases from J, with 12 bases between. Together with a sample-barcoded 5' primer, a J-beta primer mix was included in a second PCR lasting roughly 6 to 12 cycles. A tag from a template-switch adaptor with 12 random nucleotides marked each cDNA molecule. Using its own MiXCR run on the 5' RACE reads, TCRdb lists one record per CDR3 protein. The sample comprises fewer than 700,000 distinct CDR3 sequences, 40% to 45% of which are singletons, and 25% to 35% rests with the top ten.

V usage is TRBV20-1 and J usage is TRBJ2-1; D uncertain. Sequences were obtained from blood. The clonotype comes from a man aged 80 or over in good health. CDR3 DNA: TGCAGTGCTACCGTTAGCAGGTATGAGCAGTTCTTC. Translation: CSATVSRYEQFF.